Following are 21 T cell receptor beta chains from one sample sequenced in a study of blood T cell repertoires in COVID-19. Generated by immunoSEQ multiplex PCR, the TCRdb table keeps only in-frame clones and is missing some. In the table there are 250,000 to 400,000 clones, about 91% of which are singletons. Material for sequencing was peripheral blood. These receptors were obtained from a woman in her twenties or thirties with COVID-19, enrolled during active disease.

The chain uses TRBV6-1 and TRBJ1-5, with 8 bases aligning to TRBD1. The CDR3 covers 18 residues. V was pared by 1 base and J by 0 bases, with 8 bases of the junction left unmatched. Germline CDR1 MNHNS, CDR2 SASEGT. The CDR3 reads CASSEGRTGPPSNQPQHF. The CDR3, as DNA: TGTGCCAGCAGTGAAGGCCGGACAGGGCCCCCTAGCAATCAGCCCCAGCATTTT.

The V and J genes are TRBV5-4 and TRBJ1-1; 7 nucleotides line up with TRBD1. Per the germline V gene, CDR1 is SGHNT and CDR2 is YYREEE (reference sequence). The J segment lost 5 bases and the V segment lost 3 bases, leaving 1 base of the junction unmatched. The CDR3 spans 12 residues. The CDR3 sequence is CASSWGQTEAFF. DNA for the CDR3: TGTGCCAGCAGCTGGGGACAGACTGAAGCTTTCTTT.

The chain carries TRBV4-2 and TRBJ2-3; D is undetermined. CDR1 LGHNA and CDR2 YNFKEQ come from the germline V gene. The CDR3 covers 17 residues. The V end lost 0 bases, the J end lost 1 base, and 14 bases lay between the germline ends. The CDR3 nucleotides are TGTGCCAGCAGCCAAGACTTTTGGGCTTCCGGCACAGATACGCAGTATTTT. This sequence encodes CASSQDFWASGTDTQYF.

The J gene is TRBJ2-7, the V gene TRBV5-1, with a tentative D call TRBD1 (5 bases). Germline lookup yields CDR1 SGHRS and CDR2 YFSETQ. V shed 7 bases and J shed 3 bases, with 14 bases lying between them. The CDR3 is made up of 13 amino acids. The CDR3 loop is CASSRGSIYEQYF. DNA of the CDR3: TGCGCCAGCTCAAGGGGCTCTATCTACGAGCAGTACTTC.

The V and J genes are TRBV2 and TRBJ2-2; 7 bases are shared with TRBD2. Germline V gives CDR1 SNHLY, CDR2 FYNNEI. The trim removed 1 base at V and 3 bases at J, leaving 2 bases unmatched. The length of the CDR3 is 15 residues. The CDR3 DNA follows: TGTGCCAGCAGTGAAGTTGGGGGGGACACCGGGGAGCTGTTTTTT. Translating it yields CASSEVGGDTGELFF.

In its sample, this clone was seen once. V gene TRBV24-1 combines with J gene TRBJ2-3; TRBD1 might be the D (6 bases). This CDR3 contains 17 residues. V was pared by 0 bases and J by 2 bases, with 14 bases between. The germline V gene encodes CDR1 KGHDR and CDR2 SFDVKD. The CDR3 loop is CATSDLSSGHLTDTQYF. In DNA, the CDR3 is TGTGCCACCAGTGATTTGAGTTCGGGACACCTCACAGATACGCAGTATTTT.

The chain joins TRBV2 to TRBJ2-3; 8 nucleotides align to TRBD1. CDR1 and CDR2 from the germline V gene are SNHLY and FYNNEI. There are 14 residues in the CDR3. Trimming at V came to 7 bases and at J to 4 bases, leaving 7 bases not matched to a gene. The DNA of the CDR3 is TGTGCCAGCAATGACCAGGGGGCCGCAGATACGCAGTATTTT. The encoded protein is CASNDQGAADTQYF.

J is TRBJ2-1 and V is TRBV6-2 or TRBV6-3; 8 bases map to TRBD2. The CDR3 loop spans 16 amino acids. Germline lookup yields CDR1 MNHEY and CDR2 SVGEGT. Losses at the gene ends were 6 bases for V and 5 bases for J; bases not matched to a gene: 12. Here the CDR3 reads CASSRARGGLDNEQFF. In DNA form, the CDR3 reads TGTGCCAGCAGCAGAGCCCGGGGGGGCCTTGACAATGAGCAGTTCTTC.

This clone came up a few times. The V call is TRBV2, the J call TRBJ1-2, with 7 bases aligning to TRBD1. Trimming at V came to 7 bases and at J to 3 bases, leaving 11 bases not matched to a gene. Germline V gene data show CDR1 as SNHLY and CDR2 as FYNNEI. This CDR3 contains 15 residues. CDR3 coding DNA: TGTGCCAGCACCCTGACAGGGCCTCGGGACTATGGCTACACCTTC. It translates to CASTLTGPRDYGYTF.

The CDR3 spells CASSLVTGRPEAFF. CDR3 coding DNA: TGTGCCAGCAGCCTGGTGACAGGGCGGCCTGAAGCTTTCTTT. The chain uses TRBV7-9 and TRBJ1-1; 7 nucleotides align to TRBD1. Germline CDR1 and CDR2: SEHNR and FQNEAQ (reference sequence). The ends lost 5 bases at V and 6 bases at J; junction bases unmatched: 9. CDR3 size: 14 residues.

This clone was observed a few times. The chain carries TRBV5-8 and TRBJ1-1, with D perhaps matching TRBD1 (6 bases). There are 14 residues in the CDR3. Germline loops: CDR1 SGHTS, CDR2 YDEGEE. The ends were cut back, 1 base at V and 2 bases at J, with 9 bases in the middle. CDR3 loop: CASSLRTANTEAFF. In nucleotides, the CDR3 is TGTGCCAGCAGCTTGCGGACAGCCAACACTGAAGCTTTCTTT.

This clone was seen a single time. V is TRBV5-1 and J is TRBJ1-1; 7 bases line up with TRBD1. V lost 7 bases and J lost 2; bases outside the gene matches: 8. Germline CDR1 reads SGHRS; CDR2 reads YFSETQ. CDR3 length: 14 amino acids. In DNA, the CDR3 is TGCGCCAGCGGTCTTGGACAGGTTAACACTGAAGCTTTCTTT. This translates into CASGLGQVNTEAFF.

The chain combines TRBV19 with TRBJ1-2; 8 positions agree with TRBD1. J lost 5 bases, V lost 0 bases, and 2 bases had no gene match. This CDR3 region has 14 residues. Germline V gene lookup returns CDR1 LNHDA and CDR2 SQIVND (reference sequence). CDR3 DNA sequence: TGTGCCAGTAGTATAGAGGACAGGGAATATGGCTACACCTTC. The encoded protein is CASSIEDREYGYTF.

The chain has TRBV4-1 and TRBJ1-5; D is perhaps TRBD1 (6 bases). Trimming stripped 5 bases from V and 0 bases from J, with 11 bases between. CDR3 length equals 15 residues. Per germline, CDR1 MGHRA and CDR2 YSYEKL. Here the CDR3 reads CASSNHRDSNQPQHF. Written as DNA, the CDR3 is TGCGCCAGCAGCAACCACAGGGATAGCAATCAGCCCCAGCATTTT.

The chain couples TRBV5-4 to TRBJ1-3; 8 positions match TRBD1. The germline V gene encodes CDR1 SGHNT and CDR2 YYREEE (reference sequence). Trimming cost V 3 bases and J 2 bases; bases outside gene matches: 4. This CDR3 has 15 residues. The CDR3 DNA is TGTGCCAGCAGCTCAGGACAGGGAACTGGAAACACCATATATTTT. This gives the protein CASSSGQGTGNTIYF.

The chain combines TRBV19 with TRBJ1-5; tentative D call: TRBD1 (6 bases). The germline V gene has CDR1 LNHDA and CDR2 SQIVND (reference sequence). V shed 5 bases and J shed 0 bases, with 14 bases lying between them. The CDR3 length is 16 residues. CDR3 sequence reads: CASSSNGGASNQPQHF. Written as DNA, the CDR3 is TGTGCCAGTAGTTCCAATGGGGGGGCTAGCAATCAGCCCCAGCATTTT.

This chain links TRBV28 with TRBJ2-1, with a weak D call TRBD1 (7 bases). CDR1 is MDHEN and CDR2 is SYDVKM in the germline V gene. Trimming left V 4 bases short and J 5 bases short, with 15 bases between. This CDR3 is built from 15 residues. The CDR3 loop reads CASSSAGQPNNEQFF. CDR3 nucleotides: TGTGCCAGCAGTTCCGCGGGACAGCCAAACAATGAGCAGTTCTTC.

The chain has TRBV2 and TRBJ1-1; 7 bases are a match to TRBD1. From germline, CDR1 is SNHLY and CDR2 FYNNEI. This CDR3 comprises 13 residues. V lost 3 bases and J lost 6; bases outside the gene matches: 4. The CDR3 DNA sequence: TGTGCCAGCAGTGACGAGGGGGCAGCTGAAGCTTTCTTT. Its translation: CASSDEGAAEAFF.

V usage is TRBV27 and J usage is TRBJ1-1; 8 positions agree with TRBD1. Germline V gene data show CDR1 as MNHEY and CDR2 as SMNVEV (reference sequence). The V segment lost 1 base and the J segment 11 bases; nucleotides outside the gene matches: 15. This CDR3 has 16 residues. The CDR3, as DNA: TGTGCCAGCAGTTTATTTTTTGGTCGGGACAGGAGAACCGCTTTCTTT. Translation: CASSLFFGRDRRTAFF.

The chain couples TRBV6-5 to TRBJ1-2; perhaps TRBD1 as D (6 bases). V lost 8 bases, J lost 5 bases, and 9 bases lay in between. The CDR3 is made up of 11 amino acids. The germline V gene has CDR1 MNHEY and CDR2 SVGAGI. This CDR3 reads CASLGQYGYTF. In nucleotides, the CDR3 is TGTGCCAGCCTCGGACAGTATGGCTACACCTTC.

This chain connects TRBV5-1 to TRBJ2-3, with unresolved D. This CDR3 is 11 amino acids long. Germline CDR1 reads SGHRS; CDR2 reads YFSETQ. V was clipped by 7 bases and J by 3 bases, with 6 bases between them. The CDR3 DNA sequence: TGCGCCAGCTTACGGACAGATACGCAGTATTTT. This sequence encodes CASLRTDTQYF.